Each of the 16 T cell receptor beta chains below was sequenced from the same sample in a study of blood T cells in healthy people across ages. Alongside a J-beta primer mix, a sample-barcoded 5' primer served in a second PCR lasting about 7 to 11 cycles. TCRdb itself ran the 5' RACE reads through MiXCR, one entry per CDR3 protein. Among about 1.4 million distinct CDR3 sequences listed, 45% to 70% were seen once. Sequenced: blood. The receptors here all came from a man aged 18-30 years in good health.

Only a few counts were recorded for this clonotype. This sequence joins TRBV24-1 and TRBJ2-7; D ambiguous. This CDR3 region has 12 residues. V was pared by 4 bases and J by 5 bases, with 8 bases between. Germline assignment: CDR1 KGHDR and CDR2 SFDVKD. CDR3 region: CATSDLYNEQYF. The DNA for the CDR3 is TGTGCCACCAGTGACCTTTACAACGAGCAGTACTTC.

The chain carries TRBV5-4 and TRBJ2-7, with TRBD1 identical over 8 bases. The J call may be mistaken, given a closer DNA end match to TRBJ2-5. The CDR3 totals 15 residues. Germline V gene data show CDR1 as SGHNT and CDR2 as YYREEE (reference sequence). The CDR3 bases are TGTGCCAGCAGCCCTGGACAGGGAGAAAAAGAGACCCAGTACTTC. Protein product: CASSPGQGEKETQYF.

This clonotype was observed at least ten times. The J gene is TRBJ1-6, the V gene TRBV20-1; 9 bases agree with TRBD1. Germline CDR1 DFQATT, CDR2 SNEGSKA (reference sequence). CDR3 length: 16 amino acids. After removal of 3 bases from V and 9 bases from J, the junction contained 12 bases not matched to a gene. CDR3 amino acids: CSASLPGQGRGSPLHF. As DNA, the CDR3 is TGCAGTGCTAGCCTCCCGGGACAGGGTAGGGGTTCACCCCTCCACTTT.

This chain links TRBV6-5 with TRBJ1-4; 8 positions agree with TRBD1. Losses at the gene ends were 8 bases for V and 5 bases for J; bases not matched to a gene: 10. Germline CDR1 reads MNHEY; CDR2 reads SVGAGI. The CDR3 totals 15 residues. The CDR3 nucleotides are TGTGCCAGCCACCCTTCCCGGACAGGGAATGAAAAACTGTTTTTT. Translation gives CASHPSRTGNEKLFF.

A note on this clonotype: Just one base apart from a much larger clone, this may be a read error. This chain connects TRBV20-1 to TRBJ1-1; a possible D gene is TRBD1 (6 bases). Trimming removed 2 bases at V and 3 bases at J, with 13 bases between. From germline, CDR1 is DFQATT and CDR2 SNEGSKA (reference sequence). The CDR3 consists of 14 residues. In DNA form, the CDR3 reads TGCAGTGCTAGATCCCACAGGGTGGACACTGAAGCTTTCTTT. Its translation: CSARSHRVDTEAFF.

This clonotype occurred once. The gene calls are TRBV5-1 and TRBJ1-4; 9 nucleotides align to TRBD1. CDR1 and CDR2 (germline): SGHRS, YFSETQ. The CDR3 sequence is 14 residues long. V was pared by 4 bases and J by 8 bases, with 6 bases of the junction left unmatched. In DNA form, the CDR3 reads TGCGCCAGCAGCAGGGACAGGGATCGGGAAAAACTGTTTTTT. As protein: CASSRDRDREKLFF.

Only one count was recorded for this clonotype. This rearrangement joins TRBV27 to TRBJ2-7; no firm D call. The CDR3 consists of 13 residues. CDR1 and CDR2 from the germline V gene are MNHEY and SMNVEV (reference sequence). Deletions cut 3 bases from V and 6 bases from J, with 12 bases between. CDR3 loop: CASSFPQVSEQYF. The CDR3 region has the DNA TGTGCCAGCAGTTTTCCACAAGTTAGCGAGCAGTACTTC.

The chain recombines TRBV5-1 with TRBJ2-2, with TRBD2 matching over 11 bases. This CDR3 is built from 17 residues. V shed 1 base and J 1 base; nucleotides not matched to a gene: 3. Germline lookup yields CDR1 SGHRS and CDR2 YFSETQ. The CDR3 loop reads CASSLSTSGRNTGELFF. CDR3 sequence (DNA): TGCGCCAGCAGCTTGAGCACTAGCGGGAGGAACACCGGGGAGCTGTTTTTT. Complete variable domain (other parts from reference TRBV5-1 and TRBJ2-2): KAGVTQTPRYLIKTRGQQVTLSCSPISGHRSVSWYQQTPGQGLQFLFEYFSETQRNKGNFPGRFSGRQFSNSRSEMNVSTLELGDSALYLCASSLSTSGRNTGELFFGEGSRLTVL.

For this clonotype: A junction boundary mismatches the germline segment, possibly from a read error. The chain is built from TRBV14 and TRBJ2-1; 7 positions agree with TRBD2. The CDR3 totals 14 residues. Germline CDR1 and CDR2: SGHDN and FVKESK. CDR3 bases: TGTGTCAGCAGTCCTCGGGGGGACTACAATGAGCAGTTCTTC. Protein sequence: CVSSPRGDYNEQFF.

J is TRBJ2-7 and V is TRBV12-3 or TRBV12-4; D is perhaps TRBD1 or TRBD2 (6 bases each). Trimming took off 3 bases at V and 2 bases at J, with 11 bases between the two ends. CDR3 length: 14 residues. The CDR3 nucleotides are TGTGCCAGCAGTTTTGGCGGGACAACCTACGAGCAGTACTTC. Amino acids: CASSFGGTTYEQYF.

The rearrangement uses TRBV6-2 or TRBV6-3 and TRBJ1-1; D perhaps matches TRBD1 (6 bases). The CDR3 spans 12 residues. Germline CDR1 is MNHEY and CDR2 is SVGEGT. V was trimmed by 2 bases and J by 9 bases, leaving 10 bases between them. The CDR3 is CASSYGGRQAFF. CDR3 coding DNA: TGTGCCAGCAGTTACGGGGGCAGGCAAGCTTTCTTT.

A remark on this clonotype: This may stem from a read error, because a much larger clone lies one nucleotide away. The CDR3 is CASSQGVHEQFF. CDR3 DNA: TGCGCCAGCAGCCAAGGGGTCCATGAGCAGTTCTTC. The chain recombines TRBV5-1 with TRBJ2-1, with a possible D match to TRBD1 (5 bases). This CDR3 spans 12 amino acids. Germline V gene lookup returns CDR1 SGHRS and CDR2 YFSETQ. Deletions cut 4 bases from V and 8 bases from J, with 10 bases between.

This chain uses TRBV27 with TRBJ1-4, with D possibly matching TRBD1 (5 bases). Trimming cost V 2 bases and J 13 bases, with 17 bases left between them. The V gene's germline CDR1 is MNHEY and CDR2 SMNVEV (reference sequence). The CDR3 has 14 amino acids. DNA for the CDR3: TGTGCCAGCAGTTTAACGGTCGGGACGCCGGGACTGTTTTTT. It is translated as CASSLTVGTPGLFF.

The chain is built from TRBV6-5 and TRBJ2-5; TRBD1 matches 7 bases. The V segment lost 2 bases and the J segment 1 base; nucleotides outside the gene matches: 10. Per the germline V gene, CDR1 is MNHEY and CDR2 is SVGAGI. The CDR3 loop spans 17 amino acids. The CDR3 reads CASSYDFRDSRQETQYF. Here the CDR3 DNA reads TGTGCCAGCAGTTACGATTTCCGGGACAGTCGCCAAGAGACCCAGTACTTC.

About this clonotype: Germline is not matched at one junction end, which may reflect a read error. This chain connects TRBV2 to TRBJ2-4, with D unresolved. Germline loops: CDR1 SNHLY, CDR2 FYNNEI. This CDR3 has 15 amino acids. CDR3: CASSGDLGAENIQYF. The DNA of the CDR3 is TGTGCCAGCAGTGGGGATCTCGGAGCCGAAAACATTCAGTACTTC.

The genes are TRBV7-8 and TRBJ2-2; D remains ambiguous. V shed 7 bases and J shed 5 bases, with 14 bases lying between them. CDR1 and CDR2 (germline): SGHVS, FQNEAQ. CDR3 length: 14 residues. This CDR3 reads CASTKTRLTGELFF. The CDR3 coding sequence is TGTGCCAGCACTAAGACCCGGTTGACCGGGGAGCTGTTTTTT.